One T cell receptor (beta chain) is described in this entry. Adults between about 18 and 89 years of age took part from about two dozen US areas. A COVID-19 case had been met by exposed participants during the 2 weeks before study entry. The data are from a study of blood T cell repertoires in COVID-19. Study-wide context: The cDNA or gDNA used as material had been derived from T cells, B-cell-depleted T cells, or PBMCs.

In the original processing: Reference gene primer amplification gave nucleated cell count estimates. Some clones are missing from TCRdb's copy, which holds only in-frame ones; the method was immunoSEQ multiplex PCR. The DNA was the basis for D and trimming; V, J and clone size are from that table. The sample has approximately 190,000 clones, 84% seen once. CDR1 is SGHVS, CDR2 FNYEAQ, per germline. The CDR3 is made up of 16 amino acids. V was cut by 5 bases and J by 7 bases, with 18 bases left in between. Sequences were obtained from PBMCs or T cells enriched from blood (not recorded which). The chain carries TRBV7-6 and TRBJ1-6; maybe TRBD1 (6 bases). This TCR came from a woman aged 25 to 39 who had been exposed to COVID-19. CDR3 sequence (DNA): TGTGCCAGCAGCGTAGGGTACAGGGACGAAAATTCACCCCTCCACTTT. Protein sequence: CASSVGYRDENSPLHF.